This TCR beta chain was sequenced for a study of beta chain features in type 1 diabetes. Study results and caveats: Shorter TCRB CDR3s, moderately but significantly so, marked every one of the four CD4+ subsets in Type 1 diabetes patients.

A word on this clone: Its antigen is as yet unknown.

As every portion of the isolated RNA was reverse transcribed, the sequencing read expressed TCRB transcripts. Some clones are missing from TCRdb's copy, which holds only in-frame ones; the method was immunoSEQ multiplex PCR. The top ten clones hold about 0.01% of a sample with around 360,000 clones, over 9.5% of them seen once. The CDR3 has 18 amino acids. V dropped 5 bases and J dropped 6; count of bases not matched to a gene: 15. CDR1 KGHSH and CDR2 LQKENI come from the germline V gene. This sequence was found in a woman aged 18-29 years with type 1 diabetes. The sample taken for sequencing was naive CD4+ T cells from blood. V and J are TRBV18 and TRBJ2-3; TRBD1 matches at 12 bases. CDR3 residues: CASSSILPGQGAKDTQYF. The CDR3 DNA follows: TGTGCCAGCTCATCGATCCTCCCGGGACAGGGGGCGAAGGATACGCAGTATTTT.